This T cell receptor (beta chain) was observed in a study of PD-L1 blockade in urothelial cancer (dated by TCRdb to about 2017). A note on the overall study: Every patient began therapy in about 2014 and was given atezolizumab 1,200 mg intravenously every 3 weeks. Twenty-five of 29 patients were identified as males with urothelial cancer of bladder origin, and a prior smoking history was reported by 18 of 29 patients. An ECOG performance status of 0 or 1 was recorded for the patients, and 0 to 3 prior chemotherapy regimens had been received by the patients. Blood samples were analyzed at two time points: 3 weeks after treatment start (second dose) and 6 weeks after treatment start. Blood samples gave median yields of about 150,000 T cells and over 80,000 unique TCRs, along with a median clonality of roughly 0.08. The study was an exploratory multi-omic analysis of somatic, immune and clinical correlates of response to PD-L1 blockade with atezolizumab in urothelial cancer. Pretreatment tumor samples, along with matched peripheral blood collected serially before and after atezolizumab treatment, underwent TCR sequencing. Durable clinical benefit was defined as progression-free survival longer than 6 months, and TCR features were also tested against progression-free and overall survival. In the same patients, pretreatment tumors underwent whole exome sequencing and RNA sequencing in addition to TCR sequencing. Eight to ten patients achieved durable clinical benefit and approximately 20 did not. Around 30 patients had pretreatment blood TCR-seq, some 25 had at least one posttreatment blood collection, and some 25 had tumor TCR-seq. On the study overall, not on this receptor specifically: Improved progression-free and overall survival was found to be associated with pretreatment peripheral blood TCR clonality below the median. Because of the small sample size (n ≈ 31) and the many exploratory analyses performed, the results are intended to be regarded as hypothesis-generating. Patients with durable benefit showed greater expansion of tumor-associated TCR clones in peripheral blood 3 weeks after starting treatment (n = 22, p = 0.022).

Germline trimming amounts to 4 bases on V and 8 bases on J, with 11 as the count of junction bases outside the gene matches. As encoded in the germline V gene, CDR1 is MDHEN while CDR2 is SYDVKM. From cysteine to phenylalanine, the CDR3 is 15 amino acids long. Kept here is only the CDR3 DNA, which spans 45 bases and is read in frame from base 1. Of note for this clone: What antigen it recognizes has not been identified. There are no base qualities to consult, and no much larger clone falls within one base.

The sample's time point label is to be understood as: peripheral blood 6 weeks after treatment start. The cohort included 29 patients with locally advanced or metastatic urothelial carcinoma who were treated at Memorial Sloan Kettering on a trial protocol. Peripheral blood mononuclear cells were collected from each patient pretreatment and during treatment, giving between 1 and 8 total time points per patient. The Qiagen DNeasy Blood extraction kit was used to purify genomic DNA from total PBMCs and tumor samples. PBMCs were collected pretreatment and during treatment, and were isolated and stored as previously described. Each PCR received spiked-in synthetic TCR analog templates so that absolute template abundance could be estimated from read counts. The immunoSEQ assay used bias-controlled V and J gene primers to amplify TCRbeta CDR3 regions from genomic DNA. Rearranged TCRbeta segments were sequenced at approximately 20X coverage. Regarding the original processing steps: Sequencing errors were corrected by clustering and CDR3s were annotated against IMGT to assign V, D and J genes. Out-of-frame and stop-codon sequences were excluded, and only productive TCRbeta rearrangements were used in downstream analyses. Clonality was computed as one minus Shannon entropy normalized by the log of the number of unique productive sequences. Clones differing between time points or between blood and tumor were identified by Fisher's exact test with Benjamini-Hochberg correction at adjusted p below 0.01. TCRdb mirrors the immuneACCESS table, restricted to in-frame sequences. Some clones are absent from its copies; in checked studies, under half trace to an unresolved V gene, and the reason for the others is unknown. Clonal size and the V and J genes are those of that table, whereas D and trimming came from the DNA. For this sample the table gives more than 95,000 clones, of which 85% to 90% were detected only once. The ten largest clones capture about 1.8% of the sample.

This sequence uses TRBV28 and TRBJ1-3, and 7 junctional nucleotides match TRBD1. This clonotype originated in a man aged 55-75 years with urothelial cancer. This material consisted of PBMCs, taken around atezolizumab (anti-PD-L1) treatment. The DNA sequence follows: TGTGCCAGCAGTTCAGCCTCAGGGGGTAGGGACACCATATATTTT. It encodes CASSSASGGRDTIYF. With all but the CDR3 taken from the reference TRBV28 and TRBJ1-3 genes, the full variable domain is: DVKVTQSSRYLVKRTGEKVFLECVQDMDHENMFWYRQDPGLGLRLIYFSYDVKMKEKGDIPEGYSVSREKKERFSLILESASTNQTSMYLCASSSASGGRDTIYFGEGSWLTVV.